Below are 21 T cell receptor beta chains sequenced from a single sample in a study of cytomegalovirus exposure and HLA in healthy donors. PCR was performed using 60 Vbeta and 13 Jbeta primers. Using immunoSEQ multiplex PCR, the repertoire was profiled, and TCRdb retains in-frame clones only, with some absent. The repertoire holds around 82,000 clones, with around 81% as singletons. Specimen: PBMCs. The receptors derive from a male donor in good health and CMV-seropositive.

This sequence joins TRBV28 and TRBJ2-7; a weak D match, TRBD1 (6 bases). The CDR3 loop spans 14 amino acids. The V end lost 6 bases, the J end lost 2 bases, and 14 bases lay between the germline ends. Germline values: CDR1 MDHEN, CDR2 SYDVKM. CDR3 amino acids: CASSLGTPAYEQYF. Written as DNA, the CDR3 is TGTGCCAGCAGCCTCGGGACACCAGCCTACGAGCAGTACTTC.

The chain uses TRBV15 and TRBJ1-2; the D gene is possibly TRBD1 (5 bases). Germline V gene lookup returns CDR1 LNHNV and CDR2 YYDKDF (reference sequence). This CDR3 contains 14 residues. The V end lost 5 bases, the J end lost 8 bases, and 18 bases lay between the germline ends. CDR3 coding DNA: TGTGCCACCAGCTGGGGTGCAGGGCTAAGAGGCTACACCTTC. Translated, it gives CATSWGAGLRGYTF. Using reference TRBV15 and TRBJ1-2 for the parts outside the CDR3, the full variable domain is DAMVIQNPRYQVTQFGKPVTLSCSQTLNHNVMYWYQQKSSQAPKLLFHYYDKDFNNEADTPDNFQSRRPNTSFCFLDIRSPGLGDTAMYLCATSWGAGLRGYTFGSGTRLTVV.

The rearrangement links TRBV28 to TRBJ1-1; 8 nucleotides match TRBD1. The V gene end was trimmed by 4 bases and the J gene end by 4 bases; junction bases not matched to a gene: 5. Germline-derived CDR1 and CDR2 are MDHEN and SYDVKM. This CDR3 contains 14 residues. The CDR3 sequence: CASSYGQGSTEAFF. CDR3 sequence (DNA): TGTGCCAGCAGTTATGGACAGGGTAGCACTGAAGCTTTCTTT. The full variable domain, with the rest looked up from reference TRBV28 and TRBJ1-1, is DVKVTQSSRYLVKRTGEKVFLECVQDMDHENMFWYRQDPGLGLRLIYFSYDVKMKEKGDIPEGYSVSREKKERFSLILESASTNQTSMYLCASSYGQGSTEAFFGQGTRLTVV.

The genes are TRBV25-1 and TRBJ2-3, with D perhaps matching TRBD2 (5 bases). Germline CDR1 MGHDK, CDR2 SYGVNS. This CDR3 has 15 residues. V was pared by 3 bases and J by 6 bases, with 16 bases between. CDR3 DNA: TGTGCCAGCAGTGATCGGAGCGGATCCACGGATACGCAGTATTTT. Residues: CASSDRSGSTDTQYF.

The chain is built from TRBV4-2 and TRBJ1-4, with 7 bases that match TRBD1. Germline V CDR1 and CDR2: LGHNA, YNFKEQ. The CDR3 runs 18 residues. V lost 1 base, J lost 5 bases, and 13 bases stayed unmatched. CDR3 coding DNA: TGTGCCAGCAGCCAAGGGGCACAGGGGTTACTTTCAAATGAAAAACTGTTTTTT. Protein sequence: CASSQGAQGLLSNEKLFF.

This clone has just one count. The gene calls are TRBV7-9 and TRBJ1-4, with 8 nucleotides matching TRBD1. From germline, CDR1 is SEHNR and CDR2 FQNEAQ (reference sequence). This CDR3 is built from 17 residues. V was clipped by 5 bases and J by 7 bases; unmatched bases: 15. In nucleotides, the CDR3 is TGTGCCAGCAGCCTCGGACAGGGAGCTAGTCGGGGTGAAAAACTGTTTTTT. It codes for CASSLGQGASRGEKLFF.

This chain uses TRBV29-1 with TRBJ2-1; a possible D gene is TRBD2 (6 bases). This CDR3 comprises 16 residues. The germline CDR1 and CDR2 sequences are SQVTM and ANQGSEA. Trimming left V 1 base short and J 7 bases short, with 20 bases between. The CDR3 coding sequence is TGCAGCGTTGAAGGGGGGAGACTAGTGTTCGGGAATGAGCAGTTCTTC. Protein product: CSVEGGRLVFGNEQFF.

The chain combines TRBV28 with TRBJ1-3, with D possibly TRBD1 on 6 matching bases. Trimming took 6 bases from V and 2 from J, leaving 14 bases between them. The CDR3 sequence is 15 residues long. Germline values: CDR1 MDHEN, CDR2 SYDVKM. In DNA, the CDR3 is TGTGCCAGCAGGGCTAAGGGGGTGACTGGAAACACCATATATTTT. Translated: CASRAKGVTGNTIYF.

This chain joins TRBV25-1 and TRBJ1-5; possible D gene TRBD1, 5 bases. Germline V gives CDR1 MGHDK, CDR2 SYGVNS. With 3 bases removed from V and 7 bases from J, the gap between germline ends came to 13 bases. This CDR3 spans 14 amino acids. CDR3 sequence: CASSESQGQQPQHF. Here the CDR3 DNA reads TGTGCCAGCAGTGAGAGCCAGGGCCAACAGCCCCAGCATTTT.

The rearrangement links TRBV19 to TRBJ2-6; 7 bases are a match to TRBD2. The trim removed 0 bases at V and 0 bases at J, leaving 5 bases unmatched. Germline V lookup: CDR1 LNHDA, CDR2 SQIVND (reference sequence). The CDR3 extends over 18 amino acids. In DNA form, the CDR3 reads TGTGCCAGTAGTATAGATCGGGGAGGGAACTCTGGGGCCAACGTCCTGACTTTC. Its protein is CASSIDRGGNSGANVLTF.

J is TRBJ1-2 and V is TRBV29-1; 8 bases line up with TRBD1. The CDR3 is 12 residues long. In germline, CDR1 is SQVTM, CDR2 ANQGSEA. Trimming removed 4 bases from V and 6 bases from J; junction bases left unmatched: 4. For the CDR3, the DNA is TGCAGCGTTGGGACAGGGAATGATGGCTACACCTTC. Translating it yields CSVGTGNDGYTF.

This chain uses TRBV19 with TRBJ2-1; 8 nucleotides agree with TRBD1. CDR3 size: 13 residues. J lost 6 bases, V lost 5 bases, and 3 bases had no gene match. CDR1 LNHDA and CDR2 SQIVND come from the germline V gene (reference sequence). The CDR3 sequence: CASSQGAANEQFF. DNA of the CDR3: TGTGCCAGTAGTCAGGGGGCAGCCAATGAGCAGTTCTTC.

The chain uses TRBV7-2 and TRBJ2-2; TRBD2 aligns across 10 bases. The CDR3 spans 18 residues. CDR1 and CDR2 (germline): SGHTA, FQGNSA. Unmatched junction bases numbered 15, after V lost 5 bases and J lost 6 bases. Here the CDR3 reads CASSPRASGRVRAGELFF. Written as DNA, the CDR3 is TGTGCCAGCAGCCCCCGGGCTAGCGGGAGAGTTCGCGCCGGGGAGCTGTTTTTT.

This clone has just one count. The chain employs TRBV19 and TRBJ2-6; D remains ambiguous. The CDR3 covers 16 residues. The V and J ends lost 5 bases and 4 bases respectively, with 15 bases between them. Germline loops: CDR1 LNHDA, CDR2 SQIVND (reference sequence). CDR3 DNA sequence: TGTGCCAGTAGTCCGGCCGCGGCGTGGGGGGCCAACGTCCTGACTTTC. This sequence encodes CASSPAAAWGANVLTF.

CDR3 sequence (DNA): TGTGCCAGCAGCGCCGACAGGGGTAATCAGCCCCAGCATTTT. Translation: CASSADRGNQPQHF. The chain couples TRBV9 to TRBJ1-5; 8 nucleotides line up with TRBD1. Germline V gene sequence: CDR1 SGDLS, CDR2 YYNGEE. The CDR3 contains 14 residues. With V trimmed by 3 bases and J by 4 bases, 3 bases remained unmatched.

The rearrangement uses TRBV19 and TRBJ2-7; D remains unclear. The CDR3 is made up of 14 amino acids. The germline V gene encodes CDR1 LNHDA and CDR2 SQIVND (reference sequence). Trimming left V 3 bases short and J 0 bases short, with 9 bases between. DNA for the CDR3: TGTGCCAGTAGTATCTCGGGTGTCTCCTACGAGCAGTACTTC. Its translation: CASSISGVSYEQYF. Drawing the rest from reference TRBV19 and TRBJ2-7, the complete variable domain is DGGITQSPKYLFRKEGQNVTLSCEQNLNHDAMYWYRQDPGQGLRLIYYSQIVNDFQKGDIAEGYSVSREKKESFPLTVTSAQKNPTAFYLCASSISGVSYEQYFGPGTRLTVT.

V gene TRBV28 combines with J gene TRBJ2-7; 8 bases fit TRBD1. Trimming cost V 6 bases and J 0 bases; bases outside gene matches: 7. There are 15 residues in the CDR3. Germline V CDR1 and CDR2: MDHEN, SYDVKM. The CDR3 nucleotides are TGTGCCAGCAGCCGTCCCGGGACAGGCTCCTACGAGCAGTACTTC. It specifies CASSRPGTGSYEQYF.

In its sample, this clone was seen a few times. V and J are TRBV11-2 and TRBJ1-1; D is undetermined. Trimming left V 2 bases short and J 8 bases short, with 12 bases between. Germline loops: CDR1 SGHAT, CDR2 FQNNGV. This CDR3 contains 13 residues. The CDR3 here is CASSLFPSPEAFF. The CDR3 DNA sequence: TGTGCCAGCAGCTTATTCCCGAGTCCAGAAGCTTTCTTT.

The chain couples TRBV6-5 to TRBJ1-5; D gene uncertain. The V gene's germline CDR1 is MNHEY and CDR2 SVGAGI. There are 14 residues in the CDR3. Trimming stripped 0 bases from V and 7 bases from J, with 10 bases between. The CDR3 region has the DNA TGTGCCAGCAGTTACTCCCAGGCGCAACAGCCCCAGCATTTT. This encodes CASSYSQAQQPQHF.

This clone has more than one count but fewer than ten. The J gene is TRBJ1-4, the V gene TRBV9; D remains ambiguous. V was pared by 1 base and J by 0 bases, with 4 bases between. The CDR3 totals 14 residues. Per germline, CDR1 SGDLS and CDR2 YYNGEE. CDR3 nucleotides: TGTGCCAGCAGCGTAACTGCAACTAATGAAAAACTGTTTTTT. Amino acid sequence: CASSVTATNEKLFF.

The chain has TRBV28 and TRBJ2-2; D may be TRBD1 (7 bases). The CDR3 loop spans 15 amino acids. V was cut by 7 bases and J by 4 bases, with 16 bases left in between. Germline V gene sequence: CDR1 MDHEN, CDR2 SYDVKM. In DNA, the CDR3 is TGTGCCAGCACCCAGGGGGGCCGGGGCACCGGGGAGCTGTTTTTT. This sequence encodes CASTQGGRGTGELFF.